Many counts were recorded for the clone carrying this TCR beta chain. Stated time point: patch test 3, about 24 weeks after DPC sensitization. Treatment of the sample: therapeutic diphenylcyclopropenone sensitization with weekly scalp DPC. The data were obtained in a study of human T cells and chemical hapten exposure. V gave up 4 bases and J gave up 1 base, with 13 bases separating them. Germline CDR1 and CDR2: LGHNA and YNFKEQ. This CDR3 is built from 15 residues. TCRdb reprocessed the RACE reads via MiXCR and lists one record per CDR3 protein. The sample yields about 71,000 distinct CDR3 sequences, around 10% seen once.

Material: whole blood, obtained in connection with sensitization to the hapten diphenylcyclopropenone (DPC). The sequence came from a woman in her forties or fifties with alopecia areata. Some clones in this sample may be carry-over from other donors' samples. The gene calls are TRBV4-2 and TRBJ1-1; D gene unclear. DNA for the CDR3: TGTGCCAGCAGCCCACTAAGCGGTGCGAACACTGAAGCTTTCTTT. Translated, it gives CASSPLSGANTEAFF.